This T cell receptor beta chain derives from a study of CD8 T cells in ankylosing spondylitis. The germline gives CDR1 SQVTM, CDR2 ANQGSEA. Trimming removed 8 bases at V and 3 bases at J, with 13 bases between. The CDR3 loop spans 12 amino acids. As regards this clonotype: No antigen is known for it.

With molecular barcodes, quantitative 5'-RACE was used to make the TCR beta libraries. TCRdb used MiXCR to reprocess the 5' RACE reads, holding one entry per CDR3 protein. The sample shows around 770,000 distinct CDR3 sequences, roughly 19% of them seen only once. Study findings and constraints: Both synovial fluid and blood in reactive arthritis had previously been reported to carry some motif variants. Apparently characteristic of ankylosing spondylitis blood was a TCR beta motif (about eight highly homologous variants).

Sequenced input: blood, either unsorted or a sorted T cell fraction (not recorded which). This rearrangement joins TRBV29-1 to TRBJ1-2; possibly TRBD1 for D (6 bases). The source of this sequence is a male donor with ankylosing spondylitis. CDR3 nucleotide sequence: TGCAGCCTAACGGGGGCGGACTATGGCTACACCTTC. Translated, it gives CSLTGADYGYTF.